Below, 8 T cell receptor beta chains from the same sample are listed, as sequenced in a study of coeliac disease. The assay was immunoSEQ multiplex PCR, and TCRdb's table has in-frame clones only and misses some. The top ten clones hold about 6% of a sample with 6,000 to 8,000 clones, about 73% of them seen once. Source material: lamina propria lymphocytes from the gut. These receptors came from a man aged 30 to 45 with celiac disease.

The chain uses TRBV7-7 and TRBJ1-5; no reliable D call. Germline CDR1 reads SSHAT; CDR2 reads FNYEAQ (reference sequence). Trimming cost V 5 bases and J 0 bases, with 20 bases left between them. This CDR3 spans 18 amino acids. The CDR3 reads CASSHPDGINYSNQPQHF. The CDR3 DNA is TGTGCCAGCAGCCATCCGGACGGGATTAACTATAGCAATCAGCCCCAGCATTTT.

This rearrangement joins TRBV19 to TRBJ2-2, with D possibly being TRBD2 (5 bases). Germline V gene sequence: CDR1 LNHDA, CDR2 SQIVND (reference sequence). The germline V and J ends were trimmed by 8 bases and 4 bases, with 20 bases remaining between them. The CDR3 runs to 16 residues. CDR3 region: CASAPLGSAGTGELFF. The DNA of the CDR3 is TGTGCCAGTGCCCCTCTAGGGAGTGCTGGCACCGGGGAGCTGTTTTTT.

This chain uses TRBV5-6 with TRBJ1-2, with a possible D match to TRBD1 (6 bases). This CDR3 region has 16 residues. Between the trimmed V and J ends, which lost 6 bases and 0 bases, there was a span of 18 bases. Per the germline V gene, CDR1 is SGHDT and CDR2 is YYEEEE. As DNA, the CDR3 is TGTGCCAGCATCCTTGGCAGGGGTTCCTCTAACTATGGCTACACCTTC. As protein: CASILGRGSSNYGYTF.

This rearrangement joins TRBV28 to TRBJ1-1, with 8 bases identical to TRBD1. In germline, CDR1 is MDHEN, CDR2 SYDVKM. Trimming at V came to 4 bases and at J to 4 bases, leaving 8 bases not matched to a gene. The CDR3 runs 15 residues. CDR3 nucleotide sequence: TGTGCCAGCAGTTCAGGGGGCGGAGGGGCCACTGAAGCTTTCTTT. It specifies CASSSGGGGATEAFF.

This clone has a handful of counts. The V call is TRBV29-1, the J call TRBJ1-3; tentative D call: TRBD1 (6 bases). The CDR3 totals 13 residues. Germline values: CDR1 SQVTM, CDR2 ANQGSEA. V shed 6 bases and J shed 9 bases, with 18 bases lying between them. The CDR3 DNA is TGCAGCGTCCGACCAGGGGCTCGGGGCACCATATATTTT. Its protein product is CSVRPGARGTIYF.

The chain joins TRBV5-1 to TRBJ1-1; the match to TRBD1 covers 8 bases. Germline V gene sequence: CDR1 SGHRS, CDR2 YFSETQ. V lost 4 bases, J lost 9 bases, and 14 bases stayed unmatched. The CDR3 has 15 amino acids. DNA of the CDR3: TGCGCCAGCAGCCCGAACGCAGGGGGCGCGACTAAAGCTTTCTTT. Translation: CASSPNAGGATKAFF.

The rearrangement joins TRBV28 to TRBJ1-5; no clear D gene. The CDR3 contains 15 residues. Germline CDR1 and CDR2: MDHEN and SYDVKM. V lost 8 bases, J lost 4 bases, and 18 bases lay in between. As DNA, the CDR3 is TGTGCCAGCGCCTCCGGGAGGAGCGAAAATCAGCCCCAGCATTTT. It codes for CASASGRSENQPQHF.

The rearrangement uses TRBV27 and TRBJ1-1, with D possibly matching TRBD1 (6 bases). This CDR3 comprises 18 residues. V shed 6 bases and J shed 0 bases, with 23 bases lying between them. Germline values: CDR1 MNHEY, CDR2 SMNVEV (reference sequence). The CDR3 is CASRKHTGTTLMNTEAFF. The CDR3 DNA reads TGTGCCAGCAGGAAACACACAGGGACGACCCTAATGAACACTGAAGCTTTCTTT.